The entry below gives a single TCR beta chain sequence along with its context. Its binding antigen is unknown. Per-nucleotide qualities are absent, and no much larger clonotype sits a single base away. The data were taken from a study of tumor-infiltrating lymphocytes in localized non-small cell lung cancer (dated by TCRdb to the early 2020s). About the investigation overall: The cohort included patients whose samples were collected after neoadjuvant chemotherapy, as well as both smokers and never-smokers and several histologies. Resected tumor tissue and uninvolved lung tissue described as non-adjacent to the tumor were contributed by each patient, with both tissues obtained from the same patient. Flow cytometry, multiplex immunofluorescence, RNA-seq, exome sequencing and proteomics were applied to the same patients as TCR sequencing, which was one of several integrated assays. In total, the ICON cohort was made up of some 160 surgical patients who had localized non-small cell lung cancer and whose tumors were resected. A total of under 65 patients were part of the paired comparison of immunoSEQ T-cell fraction between tumor and uninvolved lung. What the authors observed across the whole study: No difference in TCR-derived T-cell fraction was observed between the flow cytometry-defined immunotypes IM1 (good prognosis) and IM2 (poor prognosis). In line with immunofluorescence CD3 counts, TCRbeta sequencing supported higher T cell infiltration in tumors compared with uninvolved lung tissue. Assay coverage varied across patients depending on available tissue quantity, so only a subset of the cohort had TCR sequencing. Because different assays used different pieces of the same tissue, technical variation could not be distinguished from intratumor heterogeneity.

TCR sequencing with the immunoSEQ assay provided the T-cell fraction in tumor and uninvolved lung tissue. In the paper's pipeline: To analyze survival, patients were divided into a high T-cell fraction group (upper tertile) and a low T-cell fraction group (lower two tertiles), and the two groups were compared using a log-rank test. A signed-rank test was used to check for differences in T-cell fraction between paired tumor and uninvolved lung. This is the immuneACCESS table as TCRdb keeps it, with only in-frame sequences that have V and J called. A part of the clones is gone; compared with another copy, unresolved V genes explain less than half, and the rest is unexplained. Clone size and the V and J calls come from that table; the DNA yielded D and trimming. A total of 10,000 to 12,000 clones appear in this sample, approximately 86% of them only once. About 7.8% of the sample is in the top ten clones.

From its cysteine to its phenylalanine, the CDR3 spans 16 amino acids. The retained sequence is limited to the CDR3, 48 bases, with the frame set at the first base. CDR1 and CDR2, looked up from the germline V gene, are SGHRS and YFSETQ. Trimming costs V 2 bases and J 4 bases, and their ends lie 15 bases apart. The first patient joined ICON in 2016, and enrollment wrapped up when the last patient was enrolled in the second half of 2018. Fresh tumor and matched uninvolved tissue for in-depth immune analyses, including TCR sequencing, were collected from a subcohort of around 73 patients. No cell sorting was done, and TCR sequencing was instead run on DNA isolated from bulk tissue.

The sequenced sample consisted of uninvolved lung tissue not adjacent to the tumor. This chain is built from TRBV5-1 and TRBJ1-4, with TRBD1 perhaps the D gene, on 6 matching bases. The clonotype originates from a human donor with non-small cell lung cancer. The CDR3 region has the sequence CASSFGIGGLNEKLFF. The DNA reads as follows: TGCGCCAGCAGCTTTGGGATCGGGGGGCTTAATGAAAAACTGTTTTTT.